Below, 28 T cell receptor beta chains from the same sample are listed, as sequenced in a study of blood T cell repertoires in COVID-19 (dated by TCRdb to the early 2020s). Libraries were constructed by the immunoSEQ multiplex PCR assay. TCRdb limited this immuneACCESS table to in-frame rearrangements with V and J called. A share of clones is missing; checked studies link under half to unresolved V genes, and the rest is unexplained. This sample holds 180,000 or so clones; roughly 87% were observed only once. The ten largest clones capture around 1.2% of the sample. Sequenced material: PBMCs or T cells enriched from blood (not recorded which). The receptors originated from a human donor with acute COVID-19. The donor label of this sample is uncertain.

V usage is TRBV7-2 and J usage is TRBJ1-6; D is ambiguous. CDR1 SGHTA and CDR2 FQGNSA come from the germline V gene. The germline V and J ends were trimmed by 5 bases and 0 bases, with 11 bases remaining between them. This CDR3 is built from 16 residues. The CDR3 region has the DNA TGTGCCAGCAGCCCATGGGCAAGCTCCTATAATTCACCCCTCCACTTT. Residues: CASSPWASSYNSPLHF. The variable domain in full, completed from reference TRBV7-2 and TRBJ1-6, reads GAGVSQSPSNKVTEKGKDVELRCDPISGHTALYWYRQSLGQGLEFLIYFQGNSAPDKSGLPSDRFSAERTGGSVSTLTIQRTQQEDSAVYLCASSPWASSYNSPLHFGNGTRLTVT.

The CDR3 loop is CAWTRAAGFTF. The CDR3 bases are TGTGCCTGGACAAGGGCTGCGGGGTTCACCTTC. This chain joins TRBV30 and TRBJ1-2; no clear D. Trimming took off 4 bases at V and 13 bases at J, with 16 bases between the two ends. The CDR3 spans 11 residues. Germline CDR1 and CDR2: GTSNPN and SVGIG (reference sequence).

This chain connects TRBV7-6 to TRBJ1-2; D is possibly TRBD1 (6 bases). CDR1 and CDR2 (germline): SGHVS, FNYEAQ. Trimming took off 4 bases at V and 1 base at J, with 13 bases between the two ends. The CDR3 length is 15 residues. CDR3 DNA sequence: TGTGCCAGCAGCTCTCATGGGACACATAACTATGGCTACACCTTC. This encodes CASSSHGTHNYGYTF.

The V and J genes are TRBV4-3 and TRBJ1-1, with 10 bases aligning to TRBD1. V was pared by 4 bases and J by 8 bases, with 10 bases of the junction left unmatched. CDR1 LGHNA and CDR2 YSLEER come from the germline V gene. The CDR3 has 15 residues. The CDR3 DNA is TGCGCCAGCAGCCGGGACAGGGGCCGCCCGGGAGAAGCTTTCTTT. Translated, it gives CASSRDRGRPGEAFF.

Details on this clone: A read error may account for a junction end that differs from germline. The chain links TRBV5-1 to TRBJ2-7, with 11 bases lining up with TRBD1. This CDR3 contains 18 residues. Per the germline V gene, CDR1 is SGHRS and CDR2 is YFSETQ. The CDR3 loop is CASRLAATGTGGRYEQYF. The CDR3 DNA is TGCGCCAGCAGGTTGGCTGCCACCGGGACAGGGGGAAGATACGAGCAGTACTTC.

In this sample, this clone turned up a few times. The chain has TRBV10-1 and TRBJ2-2; maybe TRBD1 (6 bases). CDR3 length equals 15 residues. Trimming shortened V by 3 bases and J by 4 bases, and 12 bases separated the two germline ends. Germline V gives CDR1 WNHNN, CDR2 SYGVQD (reference sequence). This chain's CDR3 is CASSDWQGSTGELFF. Written as DNA, the CDR3 is TGCGCCAGCAGTGATTGGCAGGGGAGCACCGGGGAGCTGTTTTTT.

This sequence joins TRBV21-1 and TRBJ1-3; the table's D call TRBD1 went unverified against the DNA. TRBV21-1 is noted as a pseudogene. The CDR3 is made up of 16 amino acids. The CDR3 DNA sequence: TGTGCCAGCAGCACTACCAGGGCGGCCTGTGGAAACACCATATATTTT. This codes for CASSTTRAACGNTIYF.

The CDR3 region has the DNA TGCGCCAGCAGCCCCGAAGGTAGCGGGGGGGCCTACGAGCAGTACTTC. Its protein product is CASSPEGSGGAYEQYF. The rearrangement joins TRBV4-3 to TRBJ2-7; 11 nucleotides agree with TRBD2. Germline V gene lookup returns CDR1 LGHNA and CDR2 YSLEER. J lost 2 bases, V lost 4 bases, and 7 bases had no gene match. The CDR3 spans 16 residues.

The chain couples TRBV24-1 to TRBJ2-1; 8 nucleotides match TRBD2. Germline trimming cut 11 bases from V and 8 bases from J; bases unmatched to any gene: 10. The CDR3 consists of 13 residues. The germline V gene encodes CDR1 KGHDR and CDR2 SFDVKD. The DNA for the CDR3 is TGTGCCATCGGGGGGGGGCGCGTTTATGAGCAGTTCTTC. Translation: CAIGGGRVYEQFF.

The V gene is TRBV2, the J gene TRBJ1-4; D not certain. V lost 5 bases to trimming and J lost 4 bases, with 8 bases between them. Looked up from germline, CDR1 is SNHLY and CDR2 is FYNNEI. The CDR3 has 13 residues. CDR3 nucleotides: TGTGCCAGCAGTTATACTTATAATGAAAAACTGTTTTTT. Its protein product is CASSYTYNEKLFF.

This chain joins TRBV5-4 and TRBJ1-5; TRBD1 is a possible D gene (5 bases). Germline V CDR1 and CDR2: SGHNT, YYREEE (reference sequence). The CDR3 totals 15 residues. Trimming took 1 base from V and 5 from J, leaving 13 bases between them. The DNA of the CDR3 is TGTGCCAGCAGCTTGTCGGGAGGGGCTGATCAGCCCCAGCATTTT. This translates into CASSLSGGADQPQHF.

V is TRBV4-2 and J is TRBJ1-1; D possibly corresponds to TRBD1 (6 bases). V was pared by 1 base and J by 6 bases, with 9 bases between. CDR3 length: 13 residues. From germline, CDR1 is LGHNA and CDR2 YNFKEQ. CDR3 sequence: CASSQGPGAEAFF. The CDR3 nucleotides are TGTGCCAGCAGCCAAGGACCAGGGGCTGAAGCTTTCTTT.

This rearrangement joins TRBV12-5 to TRBJ1-4, with 7 bases matching TRBD1. The CDR3 totals 12 residues. Germline values: CDR1 LGHNT, CDR2 FRNRAP. V trimming: 6 bases; J trimming: 6 bases; junction bases outside the gene matches: 1. The CDR3 sequence is CASGRGYEKLFF. In DNA form, the CDR3 reads TGTGCTAGTGGCAGGGGGTATGAAAAACTGTTTTTT.

This sequence joins TRBV9 and TRBJ2-5; possible D gene TRBD1, 5 bases. V was trimmed by 2 bases and J by 1 base, leaving 15 bases between them. Per germline, CDR1 SGDLS and CDR2 YYNGEE. The CDR3 spans 16 residues. CDR3 DNA sequence: TGTGCCAGCAGCGTTGGAGTTCAGGGAATCCAAGAGACCCAGTACTTC. Translating it yields CASSVGVQGIQETQYF.

The V gene is TRBV4-3, the J gene TRBJ1-2; 9 bases agree with TRBD1. The germline CDR1 and CDR2 sequences are LGHNA and YSLEER. The J segment lost 4 bases and the V segment lost 3 bases, leaving 6 bases of the junction unmatched. This CDR3 has 15 amino acids. In nucleotides, the CDR3 is TGCGCCAGCAGCCACCGAACAGGGGGCGGCTATGGCTACACCTTC. Translation: CASSHRTGGGYGYTF.

J is TRBJ1-2 and V is TRBV7-8; no definite D call. The CDR3 has 13 residues. V lost 4 bases to trimming and J lost 8 bases, with 14 bases between them. In germline, CDR1 is SGHVS, CDR2 FQNEAQ. As DNA, the CDR3 is TGTGCCAGCAGCTACCTCCTTGGAGTAGGCTACACCTTC. Its protein is CASSYLLGVGYTF. The full variable domain, its missing parts supplied by reference TRBV7-8 and TRBJ1-2, is GAGVSQSPRYKVAKRGQDVALRCDPISGHVSLFWYQQALGQGPEFLTYFQNEAQLDKSGLPSDRFFAERPEGSVSTLKIQRTQQEDSAVYLCASSYLLGVGYTFGSGTRLTVV.

The genes are TRBV6-4 and TRBJ2-5; 11 positions match TRBD2. The CDR3 has 17 residues. The ends lost 4 bases at V and 1 base at J; junction bases unmatched: 8. Germline V gene sequence: CDR1 MRHNA, CDR2 SNTAGT. The CDR3 sequence is CASSVALAGVGQETQYF. CDR3 nucleotides: TGTGCCAGCAGTGTCGCACTAGCGGGGGTGGGCCAAGAGACCCAGTACTTC.

CDR3 nucleotides: TGTGCCTGGAGTTCCGCGTCCTCCTCGACATTCCAAGAGACCCAGTACTTC. Protein: CAWSSASSSTFQETQYF. V gene TRBV30 combines with J gene TRBJ2-5; D not resolved. Trimming removed 2 bases at V and 1 base at J, with 20 bases between. CDR1 and CDR2 from the germline V gene are GTSNPN and SVGIG (reference sequence). The CDR3 is made up of 17 amino acids.

The chain links TRBV5-1 to TRBJ2-5, with 8 bases identical to TRBD1. There are 16 residues in the CDR3. The V segment lost 1 base and the J segment 5 bases; nucleotides outside the gene matches: 10. CDR1 and CDR2 from the germline V gene are SGHRS and YFSETQ. The CDR3 region is CASSLRGRDRWETQYF. DNA for the CDR3: TGCGCCAGCAGCTTGAGGGGCCGGGACAGGTGGGAGACCCAGTACTTC.

The CDR3 protein is CASTLQGPSYNEQFF. For the CDR3, the DNA is TGTGCCAGTACCTTACAGGGGCCGTCCTACAATGAGCAGTTCTTC. The J gene is TRBJ2-1, the V gene TRBV19; TRBD1 agrees at 7 bases. The CDR3 has 15 residues. V trimming: 7 bases; J trimming: 1 base; junction bases outside the gene matches: 7. The germline gives CDR1 LNHDA, CDR2 SQIVND (reference sequence).

The chain joins TRBV11-2 to TRBJ2-1; 8 bases align to TRBD2. Germline V lookup: CDR1 SGHAT, CDR2 FQNNGV. The CDR3 totals 15 residues. V was clipped by 4 bases and J by 1 base; unmatched bases: 3. CDR3 protein: CASSSRGASYNEQFF. For the CDR3, the DNA is TGTGCCAGCAGCTCGCGGGGGGCTTCCTACAATGAGCAGTTCTTC.

The chain couples TRBV2 to TRBJ2-1; 11 nucleotides match TRBD2. The germline gives CDR1 SNHLY, CDR2 FYNNEI. The CDR3 is 16 residues long. Trimming cost V 8 bases and J 2 bases; bases outside gene matches: 8. CDR3 DNA sequence: TGTGCCAGCCGCGATGGTAGCGGGGGGGCCTACAATGAGCAGTTCTTC. Translation: CASRDGSGGAYNEQFF.

The gene calls are TRBV19 and TRBJ1-1; D remains ambiguous. V was cut by 4 bases and J by 3 bases, with 12 bases left in between. The germline V gene encodes CDR1 LNHDA and CDR2 SQIVND (reference sequence). The CDR3 length is 14 residues. The CDR3 DNA follows: TGTGCCAGTAGTAGTAGCCGCGGGCACACTGAAGCTTTCTTT. Translating it yields CASSSSRGHTEAFF. The full variable domain, in which reference TRBV19 and TRBJ1-1 provide the parts outside the CDR3, is DGGITQSPKYLFRKEGQNVTLSCEQNLNHDAMYWYRQDPGQGLRLIYYSQIVNDFQKGDIAEGYSVSREKKESFPLTVTSAQKNPTAFYLCASSSSRGHTEAFFGQGTRLTVV.

This chain connects TRBV7-9 to TRBJ2-2, with a tentative D call TRBD2 (5 bases). Germline values: CDR1 SEHNR, CDR2 FQNEAQ (reference sequence). The CDR3 sequence is 15 residues long. V lost 2 bases, J lost 3 bases, and 10 bases lay in between. This CDR3 is CASSLILGDTGELFF. CDR3 bases: TGTGCCAGCAGCTTAATACTAGGAGACACCGGGGAGCTGTTTTTT.

The chain links TRBV7-2 to TRBJ1-6, with D possibly matching TRBD1 (5 bases). Deletions cut 1 base from V and 4 bases from J, with 5 bases between. The CDR3 loop spans 14 amino acids. Germline V CDR1 and CDR2: SGHTA, FQGNSA. CDR3 residues: CASSLGTYNSPLHF. CDR3 nucleotide sequence: TGTGCCAGCAGCTTAGGGACATATAATTCACCCCTCCACTTT.

This clone was seen ten or more times. V and J are TRBV9 and TRBJ1-2, with D possibly TRBD1 on 6 matching bases. The CDR3 has 13 residues. The V end lost 4 bases, the J end lost 8 bases, and 15 bases lay between the germline ends. CDR1 is SGDLS, CDR2 YYNGEE, per germline. For the CDR3, the DNA is TGTGCCAGCAGCCTAGAACAGGGCAACGGCTACACCTTC. Its translation: CASSLEQGNGYTF.

The chain employs TRBV7-6 and TRBJ2-5, with TRBD2 as a possible D gene (6 bases). The germline V gene encodes CDR1 SGHVS and CDR2 FNYEAQ. Deletions cut 4 bases from V and 3 bases from J, with 9 bases between. The CDR3 runs to 13 residues. The CDR3 DNA is TGTGCCAGCAGCTCCGGGACTGAAGAGACCCAGTACTTC. It yields the protein CASSSGTEETQYF. The full variable domain, completed using reference TRBV7-6 and TRBJ2-5, is GAGVSQSPRYKVTKRGQDVALRCDPISGHVSLYWYRQALGQGPEFLTYFNYEAQQDKSGLPNDRFSAERPEGSISTLTIQRTEQRDSAMYRCASSSGTEETQYFGPGTRLLVL.

The chain links TRBV5-1 to TRBJ2-7, with 8 nucleotides matching TRBD1. Germline assignment: CDR1 SGHRS and CDR2 YFSETQ. The CDR3 sequence is 13 residues long. The V gene end was trimmed by 6 bases and the J gene end by 6 bases; junction bases not matched to a gene: 8. CDR3 DNA sequence: TGCGCCAGCACAGGACAGGGAAGGTTCGAGCAGTACTTC. This encodes CASTGQGRFEQYF.